The T cell receptor (beta chain) described here comes from a study of T cell repertoires in cytomegalovirus infection. Study results and limitations: In two of eight donors, the top clonotype was HLA-C-restricted CMV-specific.

This clonotype was counted ten times or more. Its antigen remains unidentified. TCRdb re-called the reads through MiXCR, storing one row per CDR3 protein. Of roughly 500,000 distinct CDR3 sequences detected, 16% appear once; the ten largest clones hold approximately 24%. In germline, CDR1 is LNHNV, CDR2 YYDKDF (reference sequence). This CDR3 comprises 16 residues. V was pared by 4 bases and J by 4 bases, with 17 bases between. The chain is built from TRBV15 and TRBJ1-5; D perhaps matches TRBD1 (6 bases). Sequenced: CD8+ T cells from PBMCs. This TCR derives from a human donor in good health (CMV status not recorded). Some clones in this sample may be carry-over from other donors' samples. The CDR3 region is CATSTGRGAGNQPQHF. As DNA, the CDR3 is TGTGCCACCAGCACCGGCCGGGGGGCAGGGAATCAGCCCCAGCATTTT.